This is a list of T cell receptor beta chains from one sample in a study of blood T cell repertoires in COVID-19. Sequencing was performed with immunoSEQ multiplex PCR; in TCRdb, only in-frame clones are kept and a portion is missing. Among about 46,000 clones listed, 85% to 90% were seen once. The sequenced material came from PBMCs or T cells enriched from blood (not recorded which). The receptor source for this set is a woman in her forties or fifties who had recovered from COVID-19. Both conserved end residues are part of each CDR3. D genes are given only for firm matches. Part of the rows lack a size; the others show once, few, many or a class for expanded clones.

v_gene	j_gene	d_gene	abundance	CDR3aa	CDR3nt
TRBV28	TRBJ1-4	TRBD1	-	CASSPRTGVVTNEKLFF	TGTGCCAGCAGTCCGAGGACAGGGGTTGTGACTAATGAAAAACTGTTTTTT
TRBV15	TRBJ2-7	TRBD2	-	CATRSGRAAYEQYF	TGTGCCACCAGGAGCGGGAGGGCCGCCTACGAGCAGTACTTC
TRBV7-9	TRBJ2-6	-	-	CASSIGSGANVLTF	TGTGCCAGCAGTATCGGCTCTGGGGCCAACGTCCTGACTTTC
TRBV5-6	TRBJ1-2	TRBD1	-	CASSLIDRGTDGYTF	TGTGCCAGCAGCTTGATTGACAGGGGGACCGATGGCTACACCTTC
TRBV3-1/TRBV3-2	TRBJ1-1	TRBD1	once	CASSQGTGDRGFF	TGTGCCAGCAGCCAAGGTACAGGGGACAGGGGTTTCTTT
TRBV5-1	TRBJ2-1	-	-	CASSFPTTEQFF	TGCGCCAGCAGCTTTCCTACCACGGAGCAGTTCTTC
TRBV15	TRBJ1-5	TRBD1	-	CATSGQGASNQPQHF	TGTGCCACCAGCGGACAGGGGGCAAGTAATCAGCCCCAGCATTTT
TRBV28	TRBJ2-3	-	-	CASMPSADTQYF	TGTGCCAGCATGCCTAGCGCAGATACGCAGTATTTT
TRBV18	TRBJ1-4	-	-	CASSPDEATNEKLFF	TGTGCCAGCTCACCAGACGAGGCAACTAATGAAAAACTGTTTTTT
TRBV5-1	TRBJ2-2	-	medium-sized	CASSLGRGTNTGELFF	TGCGCCAGCAGCTTGGGAAGGGGTACGAACACCGGGGAGCTGTTTTTT
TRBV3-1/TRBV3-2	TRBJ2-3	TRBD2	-	CASSQYGRGGRLNTQYF	TGTGCCAGCAGCCAATATGGCAGGGGCGGGAGGTTAAATACGCAGTATTTT
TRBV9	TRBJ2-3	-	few	CASSVLAGASTDTQYF	TGTGCCAGCAGCGTACTTGCGGGGGCTAGCACAGATACGCAGTATTTT
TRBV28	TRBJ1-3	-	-	CASEGRGESGNTIYF	TGTGCCAGCGAAGGCCGGGGGGAATCTGGAAACACCATATATTTT
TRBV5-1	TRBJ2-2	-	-	CASSFVRGSGELFF	TGCGCCAGCAGCTTCGTACGGGGATCCGGGGAGCTGTTTTTT
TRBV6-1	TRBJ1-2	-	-	CASSEWGDFMNYGYTF	TGTGCCAGCAGTGAATGGGGGGACTTCATGAACTATGGCTACACCTTC
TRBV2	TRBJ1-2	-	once	CASSEVTPDYGYTF	TGTGCCAGCAGTGAAGTGACACCAGACTATGGCTACACCTTC
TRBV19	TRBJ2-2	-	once	CASSIIVGGEKKLFF	TGTGCCAGTAGTATAATAGTAGGCGGGGAGAAGAAGCTGTTTTTT
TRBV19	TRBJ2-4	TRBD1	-	CASSGTGGAKNIQYF	TGTGCCAGTAGTGGGACAGGGGGAGCCAAAAACATTCAGTACTTC
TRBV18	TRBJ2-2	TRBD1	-	CASSPRGHDGELFF	TGTGCCAGCTCGCCCAGGGGGCATGACGGGGAGCTGTTTTTT
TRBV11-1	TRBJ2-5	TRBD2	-	CASSLPLGLAEETQYF	TGTGCCAGCAGCTTACCCCTCGGACTAGCGGAAGAGACCCAGTACTTC
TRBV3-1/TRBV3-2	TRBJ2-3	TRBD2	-	CASSQRPSGREDTQYF	TGTGCCAGCAGCCAACGCCCTAGCGGGAGGGAAGATACGCAGTATTTT
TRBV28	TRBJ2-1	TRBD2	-	CASGRASGSNEQFF	TGTGCCAGCGGGAGGGCTAGCGGGAGCAATGAGCAGTTCTTC
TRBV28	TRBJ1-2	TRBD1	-	CAITSRQGARGYGYTF	TGTGCCATCACATCTCGACAGGGGGCGCGGGGCTATGGCTACACCTTC
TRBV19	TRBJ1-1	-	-	CASSDPGRLNTEAFF	TGTGCCAGTAGTGACCCCGGCAGGCTGAACACTGAAGCTTTCTTT
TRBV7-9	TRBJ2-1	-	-	CASSDSSAGHNEQFF	TGTGCCAGCAGTGATTCCTCCGCAGGCCACAATGAGCAGTTCTTC
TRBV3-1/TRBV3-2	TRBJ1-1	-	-	CASSPQGIQEAFF	TGTGCCAGCAGCCCCCAGGGGATTCAAGAAGCTTTCTTT
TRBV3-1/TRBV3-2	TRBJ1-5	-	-	CASSPSEGNQPQHF	TGTGCCAGCAGCCCTAGCGAAGGCAATCAGCCCCAGCATTTT
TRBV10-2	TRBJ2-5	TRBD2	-	CASSESLAGGQETQYF	TGCGCCAGCAGTGAGTCACTAGCGGGAGGCCAAGAGACCCAGTACTTC
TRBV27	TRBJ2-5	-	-	CASSLLGHPEGTQYF	TGTGCCAGCAGTTTACTGGGACACCCAGAAGGGACCCAGTACTTC
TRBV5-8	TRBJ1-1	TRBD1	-	CASSWGQEVGTEAFF	TGTGCCAGCAGCTGGGGACAGGAGGTCGGCACTGAAGCTTTCTTT
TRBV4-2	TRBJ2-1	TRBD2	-	CASSQVFSVGVGRSSYNEQFF	TGTGCCAGCAGCCAAGTATTTAGCGTAGGGGTCGGGAGGAGCTCCTACAATGAGCAGTTCTTC
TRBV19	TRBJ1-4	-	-	CASSIGDTATNEKLFF	TGTGCCAGTAGTATAGGGGACACCGCAACTAATGAAAAACTGTTTTTT
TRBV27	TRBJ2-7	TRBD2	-	CASSFRASGEQQYF	TGTGCCAGCAGTTTCAGGGCTAGCGGGGAACAGCAGTACTTC
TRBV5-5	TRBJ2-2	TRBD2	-	CASTAGRASSTGELFF	TGTGCCAGCACCGCGGGGAGGGCCTCGAGCACCGGGGAGCTGTTTTTT
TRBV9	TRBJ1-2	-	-	CASSVTTGYNYGYTF	TGTGCCAGCAGCGTCACGACGGGGTACAACTATGGCTACACCTTC
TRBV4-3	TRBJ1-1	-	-	CASSQAHGNTEAFF	TGCGCCAGCAGCCAAGCTCACGGGAACACTGAAGCTTTCTTT